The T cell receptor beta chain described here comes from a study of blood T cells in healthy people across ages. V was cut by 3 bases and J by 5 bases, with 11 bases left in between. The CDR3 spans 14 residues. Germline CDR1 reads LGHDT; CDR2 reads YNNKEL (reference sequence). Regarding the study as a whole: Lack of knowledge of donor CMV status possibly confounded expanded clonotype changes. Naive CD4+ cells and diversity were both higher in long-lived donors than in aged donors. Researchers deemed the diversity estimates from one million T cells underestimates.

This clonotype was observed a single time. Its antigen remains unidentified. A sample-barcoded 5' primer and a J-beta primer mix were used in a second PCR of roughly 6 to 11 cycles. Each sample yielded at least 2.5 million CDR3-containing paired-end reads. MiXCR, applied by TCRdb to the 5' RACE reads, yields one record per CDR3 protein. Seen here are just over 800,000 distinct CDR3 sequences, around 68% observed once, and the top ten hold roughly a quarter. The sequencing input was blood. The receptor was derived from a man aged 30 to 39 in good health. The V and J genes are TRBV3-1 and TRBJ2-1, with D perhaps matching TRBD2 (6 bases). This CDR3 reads CASSQRGANNEQFF. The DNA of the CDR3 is TGTGCCAGCAGCCAGCGGGGAGCCAACAATGAGCAGTTCTTC.